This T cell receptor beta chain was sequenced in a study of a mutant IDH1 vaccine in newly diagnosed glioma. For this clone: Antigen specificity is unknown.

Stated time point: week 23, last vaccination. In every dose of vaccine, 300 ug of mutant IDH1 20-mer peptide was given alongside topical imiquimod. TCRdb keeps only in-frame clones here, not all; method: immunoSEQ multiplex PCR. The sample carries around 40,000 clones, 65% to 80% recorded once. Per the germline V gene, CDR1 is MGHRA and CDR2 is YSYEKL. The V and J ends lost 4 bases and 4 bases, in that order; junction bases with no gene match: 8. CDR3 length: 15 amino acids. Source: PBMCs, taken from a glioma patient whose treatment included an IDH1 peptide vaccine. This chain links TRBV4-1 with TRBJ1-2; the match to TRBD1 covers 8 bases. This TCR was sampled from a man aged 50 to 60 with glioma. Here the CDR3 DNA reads TGCGCCAGCAGCCCTCGGCAGGGGGCTAGCTATGGCTACACCTTC. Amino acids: CASSPRQGASYGYTF.